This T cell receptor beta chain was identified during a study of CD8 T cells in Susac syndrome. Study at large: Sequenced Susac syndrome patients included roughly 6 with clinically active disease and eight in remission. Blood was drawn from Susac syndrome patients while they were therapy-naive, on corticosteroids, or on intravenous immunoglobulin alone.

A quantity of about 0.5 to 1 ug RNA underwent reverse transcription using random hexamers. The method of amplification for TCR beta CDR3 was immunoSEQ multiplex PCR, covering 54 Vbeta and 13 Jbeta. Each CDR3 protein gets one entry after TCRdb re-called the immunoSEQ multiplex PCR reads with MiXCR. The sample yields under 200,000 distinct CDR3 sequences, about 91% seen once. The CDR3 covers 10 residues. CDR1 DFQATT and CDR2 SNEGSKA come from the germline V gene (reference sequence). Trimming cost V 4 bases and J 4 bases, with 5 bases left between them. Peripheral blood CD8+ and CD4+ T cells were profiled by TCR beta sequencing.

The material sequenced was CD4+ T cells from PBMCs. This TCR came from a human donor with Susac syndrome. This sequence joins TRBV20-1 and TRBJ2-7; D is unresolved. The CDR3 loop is CSAKDYEQYF. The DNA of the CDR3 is TGCAGTGCTAAGGATTACGAGCAGTACTTC.